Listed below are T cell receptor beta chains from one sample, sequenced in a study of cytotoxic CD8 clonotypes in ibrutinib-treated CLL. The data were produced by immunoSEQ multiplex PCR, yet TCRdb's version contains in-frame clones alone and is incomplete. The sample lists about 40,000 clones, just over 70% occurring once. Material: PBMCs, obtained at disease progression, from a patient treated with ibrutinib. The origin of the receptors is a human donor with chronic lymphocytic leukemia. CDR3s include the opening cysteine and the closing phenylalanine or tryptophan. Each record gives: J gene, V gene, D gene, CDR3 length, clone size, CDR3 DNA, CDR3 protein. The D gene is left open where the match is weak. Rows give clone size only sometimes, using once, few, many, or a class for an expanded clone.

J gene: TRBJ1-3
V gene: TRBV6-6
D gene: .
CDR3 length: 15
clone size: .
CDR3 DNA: TGTGCCAGCAGCGTTACAGGGTTAACTGGAAACACCATATATTTT
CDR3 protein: CASSVTGLTGNTIYF

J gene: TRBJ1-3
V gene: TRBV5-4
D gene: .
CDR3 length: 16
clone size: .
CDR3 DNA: TGTGCCAGCAGCCGGTCGTCCTCAGGGACTGGAAACACCATATATTTT
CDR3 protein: CASSRSSSGTGNTIYF

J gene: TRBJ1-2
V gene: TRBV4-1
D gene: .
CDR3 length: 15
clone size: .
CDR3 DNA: TGCGCCAGCAGCCAAGAAAGGGTCAGGGACTATGGCTACACCTTC
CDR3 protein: CASSQERVRDYGYTF

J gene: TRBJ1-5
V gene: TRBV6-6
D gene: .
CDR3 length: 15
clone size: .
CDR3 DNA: TGTGCCAGCAGTTACTCTCGGACTGACAATCAGCCCCAGCATTTT
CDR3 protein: CASSYSRTDNQPQHF

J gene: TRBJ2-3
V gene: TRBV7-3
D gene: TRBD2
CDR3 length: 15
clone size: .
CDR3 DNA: TGTGCCAGCAGCTCCGGGACTAGCGAGGGAGATACGCAGTATTTT
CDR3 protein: CASSSGTSEGDTQYF

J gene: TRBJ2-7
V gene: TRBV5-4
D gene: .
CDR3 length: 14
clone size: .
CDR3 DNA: TGTGCCAGCAGGTACGAGGGGAGTAGGTACGAGCAGTACTTC
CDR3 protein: CASRYEGSRYEQYF

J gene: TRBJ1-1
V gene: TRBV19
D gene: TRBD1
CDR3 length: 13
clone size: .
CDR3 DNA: TGTGCCAGTAGGGGACAGGGGCTCACTGAAGCTTTCTTT
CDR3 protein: CASRGQGLTEAFF

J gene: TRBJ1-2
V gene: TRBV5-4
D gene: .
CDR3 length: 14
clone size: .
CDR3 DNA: TGTGCCAGCAGTTTATCTGGACAGCCTTATGGCTACACCTTC
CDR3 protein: CASSLSGQPYGYTF

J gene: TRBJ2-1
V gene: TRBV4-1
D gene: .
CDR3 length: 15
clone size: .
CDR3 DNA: TGCGCCAGCAGCCGCATCTCCGGGTGGGGCAATGAGCAGTTCTTC
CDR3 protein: CASSRISGWGNEQFF

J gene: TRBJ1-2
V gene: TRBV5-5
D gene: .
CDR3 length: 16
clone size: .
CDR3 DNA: TGTGCCAGCAGCCCCATGGGGACGGCTGCCGGGTATGGCTACACCTTC
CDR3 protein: CASSPMGTAAGYGYTF

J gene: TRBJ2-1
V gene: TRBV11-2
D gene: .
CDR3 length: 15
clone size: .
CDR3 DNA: TGTGCCAGCAGCGACCCCCGGCGGACATACAATGAGCAGTTCTTC
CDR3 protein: CASSDPRRTYNEQFF

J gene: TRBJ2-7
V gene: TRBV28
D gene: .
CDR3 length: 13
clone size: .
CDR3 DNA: TGTGCCAGCAGTTATGGGGGAGTGGTCGAGCAGTACTTC
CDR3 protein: CASSYGGVVEQYF

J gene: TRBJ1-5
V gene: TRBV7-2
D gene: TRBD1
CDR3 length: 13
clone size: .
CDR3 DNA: TGTGCCAGCAGCTTAGGGACAGGTGATCCCCAGCATTTT
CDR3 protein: CASSLGTGDPQHF

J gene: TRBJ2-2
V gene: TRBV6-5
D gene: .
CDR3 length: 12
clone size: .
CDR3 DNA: TGTGCCAGCAGGCAGGGCACCGGGGAGCTGTTTTTT
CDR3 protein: CASRQGTGELFF

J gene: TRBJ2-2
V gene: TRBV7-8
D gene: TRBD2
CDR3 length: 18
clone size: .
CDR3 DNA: TGTGCCAGCAGCTCCCGACTAGCGGGAGGGCACAACACCGGGGAGCTGTTTTTT
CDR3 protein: CASSSRLAGGHNTGELFF

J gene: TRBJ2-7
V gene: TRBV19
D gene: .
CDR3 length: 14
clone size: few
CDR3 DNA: TGTGCCAGTAGTATCGGCACGGCCGGTGTTAGGCAGTACTTC
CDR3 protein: CASSIGTAGVRQYF

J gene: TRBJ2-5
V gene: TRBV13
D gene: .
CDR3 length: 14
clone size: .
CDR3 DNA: TGTGCCAGCACCCCGTTGCTAGCGTGGGAGACCCAGTACTTC
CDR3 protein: CASTPLLAWETQYF

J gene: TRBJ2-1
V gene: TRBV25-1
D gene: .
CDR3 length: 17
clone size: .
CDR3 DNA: TGTGCCAGCAGTGAAACGCGGAGGGGCAGACAGTTCAATGAGCAGTTCTTC
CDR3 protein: CASSETRRGRQFNEQFF

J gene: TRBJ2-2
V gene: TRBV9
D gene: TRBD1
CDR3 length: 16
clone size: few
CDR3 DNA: TGTGCCAGCAGCGACAGGGGTGAGGCTCAGGCCGGGGAGCTGTTTTTT
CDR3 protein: CASSDRGEAQAGELFF

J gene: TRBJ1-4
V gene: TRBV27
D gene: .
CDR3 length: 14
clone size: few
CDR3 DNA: TGTGCCAGCAGTTTATATCGGGGGAGTGAAAAACTGTTTTTT
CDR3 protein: CASSLYRGSEKLFF

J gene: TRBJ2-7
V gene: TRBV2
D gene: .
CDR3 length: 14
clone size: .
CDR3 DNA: TGTGCCAGCAGGGGCCCCCGGGGAGTCTACGAGCAGTACTTC
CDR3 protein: CASRGPRGVYEQYF

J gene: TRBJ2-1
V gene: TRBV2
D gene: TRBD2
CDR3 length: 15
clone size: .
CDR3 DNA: TGTGCCAGCAGCCTGCTGGCGGGGGGGTATAGTGAGCAGTTCTTC
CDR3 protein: CASSLLAGGYSEQFF

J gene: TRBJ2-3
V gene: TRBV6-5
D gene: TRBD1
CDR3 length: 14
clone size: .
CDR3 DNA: TGTGCCAGCAGGCAGACAGGGGACCCTCCTACGCAGTATTTT
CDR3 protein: CASRQTGDPPTQYF

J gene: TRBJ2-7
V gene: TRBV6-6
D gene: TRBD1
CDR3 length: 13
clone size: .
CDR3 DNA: TGTGCCAGCAGGGGACAGGGCCCCTACGAGCAGTACTTC
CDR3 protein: CASRGQGPYEQYF

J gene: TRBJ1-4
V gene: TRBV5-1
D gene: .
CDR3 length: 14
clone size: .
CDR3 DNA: TGCGCCAGCAGCCGGGGGGCAACTAATGAAAAACTGTTTTTT
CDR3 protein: CASSRGATNEKLFF

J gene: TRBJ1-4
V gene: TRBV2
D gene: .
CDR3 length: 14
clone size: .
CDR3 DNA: TGTGCCAGCGGGAGAATGGGAACTAATGAAAAACTGTTTTTT
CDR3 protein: CASGRMGTNEKLFF

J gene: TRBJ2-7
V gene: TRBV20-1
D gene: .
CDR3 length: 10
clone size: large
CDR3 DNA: TGCAGTGCTAGGAGCTACGAGCAGTACTTC
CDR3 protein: CSARSYEQYF